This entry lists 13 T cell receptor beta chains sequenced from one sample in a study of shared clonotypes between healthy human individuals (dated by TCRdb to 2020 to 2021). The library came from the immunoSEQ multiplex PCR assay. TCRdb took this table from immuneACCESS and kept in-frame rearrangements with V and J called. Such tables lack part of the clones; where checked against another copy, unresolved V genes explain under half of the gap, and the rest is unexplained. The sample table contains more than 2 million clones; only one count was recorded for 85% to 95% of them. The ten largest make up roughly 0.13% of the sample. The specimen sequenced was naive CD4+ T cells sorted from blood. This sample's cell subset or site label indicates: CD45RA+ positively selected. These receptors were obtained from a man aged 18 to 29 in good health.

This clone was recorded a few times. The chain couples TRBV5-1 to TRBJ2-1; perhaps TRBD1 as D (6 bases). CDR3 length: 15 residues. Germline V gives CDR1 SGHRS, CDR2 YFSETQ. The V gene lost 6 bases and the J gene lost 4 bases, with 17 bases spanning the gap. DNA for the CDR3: TGCGCCAGCACCTACCTGGGGGCTACTTACAATGAGCAGTTCTTC. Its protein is CASTYLGATYNEQFF.

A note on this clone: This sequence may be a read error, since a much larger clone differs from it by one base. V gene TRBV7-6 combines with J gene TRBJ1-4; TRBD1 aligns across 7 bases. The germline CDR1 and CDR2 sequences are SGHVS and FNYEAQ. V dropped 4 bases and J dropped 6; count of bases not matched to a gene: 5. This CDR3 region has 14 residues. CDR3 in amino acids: CASSSGTVDEKLFF. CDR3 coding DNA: TGTGCCAGCAGCTCCGGGACAGTCGATGAAAAACTGTTTTTT.

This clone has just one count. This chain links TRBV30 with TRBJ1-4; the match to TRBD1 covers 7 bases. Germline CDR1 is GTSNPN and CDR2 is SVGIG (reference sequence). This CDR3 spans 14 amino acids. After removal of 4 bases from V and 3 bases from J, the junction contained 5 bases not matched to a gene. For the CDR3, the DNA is TGTGCCTGGAACCGCGGGACAGCTAATGAAAAACTGTTTTTT. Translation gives CAWNRGTANEKLFF. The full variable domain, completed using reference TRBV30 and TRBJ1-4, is SQTIHQWPATLVQPVGSPLSLECTVEGTSNPNLYWYRQAAGRGLQLLFYSVGIGQISSEVPQNLSASRPQDRQFILSSKKLLLSDSGFYLCAWNRGTANEKLFFGSGTQLSVL.

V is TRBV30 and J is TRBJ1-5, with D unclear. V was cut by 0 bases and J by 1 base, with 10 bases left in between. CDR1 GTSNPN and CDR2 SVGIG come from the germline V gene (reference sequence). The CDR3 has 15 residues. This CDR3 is CAWSVQSGSNQPQHF. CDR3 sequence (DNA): TGTGCCTGGAGTGTACAGTCCGGCAGCAATCAGCCCCAGCATTTT.

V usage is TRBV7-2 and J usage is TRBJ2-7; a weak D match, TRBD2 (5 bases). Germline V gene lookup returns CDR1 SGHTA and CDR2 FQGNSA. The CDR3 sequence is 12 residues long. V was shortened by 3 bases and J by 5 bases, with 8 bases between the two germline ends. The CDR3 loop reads CASSLRVDEQYF. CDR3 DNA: TGTGCCAGCAGCTTGAGGGTTGACGAGCAGTACTTC.

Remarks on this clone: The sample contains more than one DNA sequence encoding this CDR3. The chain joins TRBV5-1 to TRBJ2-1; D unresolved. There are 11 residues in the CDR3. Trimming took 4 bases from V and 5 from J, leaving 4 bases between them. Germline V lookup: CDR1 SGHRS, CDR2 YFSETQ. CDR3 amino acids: CASSIDNEQFF. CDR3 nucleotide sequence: TGCGCCAGCAGCATCGACAATGAGCAGTTCTTC.

The CDR3 reads CASSRSKTGTGDYEQYF. The CDR3 coding sequence is TGCGCCAGCAGCCGATCGAAAACCGGGACAGGGGACTACGAGCAGTACTTC. The V call is TRBV4-3, the J call TRBJ2-7; 10 positions match TRBD1. The CDR3 loop spans 17 amino acids. Trimming at V came to 4 bases and at J to 3 bases, leaving 12 bases not matched to a gene. The V gene's germline CDR1 is LGHNA and CDR2 YSLEER.

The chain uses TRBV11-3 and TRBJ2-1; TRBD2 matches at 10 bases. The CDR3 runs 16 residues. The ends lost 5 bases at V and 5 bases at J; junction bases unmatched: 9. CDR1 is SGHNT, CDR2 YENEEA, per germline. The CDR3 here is CASSLKTSGIDNEQFF. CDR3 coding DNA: TGTGCCAGCAGCCTTAAAACTAGCGGGATCGACAATGAGCAGTTCTTC.

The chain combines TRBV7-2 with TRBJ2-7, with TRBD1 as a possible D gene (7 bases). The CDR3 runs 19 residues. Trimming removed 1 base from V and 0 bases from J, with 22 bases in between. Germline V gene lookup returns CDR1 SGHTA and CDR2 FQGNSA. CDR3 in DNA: TGTGCCAGCAGCTTAGTTGGGGCAGGGGGGAAGCGGCCCTCCTACGAGCAGTACTTC. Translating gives CASSLVGAGGKRPSYEQYF.

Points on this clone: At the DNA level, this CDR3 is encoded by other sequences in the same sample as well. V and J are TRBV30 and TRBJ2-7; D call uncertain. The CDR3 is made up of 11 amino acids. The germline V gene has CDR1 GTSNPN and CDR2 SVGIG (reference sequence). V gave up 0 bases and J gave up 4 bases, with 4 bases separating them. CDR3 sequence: CAWSVTYEQYF. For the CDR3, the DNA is TGTGCCTGGAGTGTAACGTACGAGCAGTACTTC.

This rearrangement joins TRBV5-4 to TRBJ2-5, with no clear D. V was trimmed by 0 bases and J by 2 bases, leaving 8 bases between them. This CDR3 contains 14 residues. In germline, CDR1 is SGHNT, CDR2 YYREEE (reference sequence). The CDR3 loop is CASSLDSRQETQYF. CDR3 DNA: TGTGCCAGCAGCTTGGATTCCAGGCAAGAGACCCAGTACTTC.

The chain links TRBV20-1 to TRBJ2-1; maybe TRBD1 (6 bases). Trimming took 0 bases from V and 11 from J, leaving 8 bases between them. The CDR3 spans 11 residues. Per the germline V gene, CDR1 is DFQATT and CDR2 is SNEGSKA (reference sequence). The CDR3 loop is CSAREGQQQFF. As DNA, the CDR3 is TGCAGTGCTAGAGAGGGACAACAGCAGTTCTTC.

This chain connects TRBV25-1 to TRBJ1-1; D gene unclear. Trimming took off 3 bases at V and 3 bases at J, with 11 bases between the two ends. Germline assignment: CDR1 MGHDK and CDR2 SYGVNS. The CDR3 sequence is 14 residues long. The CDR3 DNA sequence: TGTGCCAGCAGTGACCCACGAACGGACACTGAAGCTTTCTTT. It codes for CASSDPRTDTEAFF.